The 25 T cell receptor beta chains listed next were all sequenced from one sample in a study of patients and donors after allogeneic stem cell transplantation. TCRdb re-called the RT-PCR reads through MiXCR, storing one row per CDR3 protein. The table has 85,000 to 90,000 distinct CDR3 sequences, 48% seen once. Input material: blood, either unsorted or a sorted T cell fraction (not recorded which). The receptors were gathered from a human donor who was either an allogeneic HSCT recipient or a stem cell or donor lymphocyte infusion donor (not recorded which). It is not recorded whose cells these are; they may come from a transplant donor.

This chain uses TRBV5-1 with TRBJ2-1; D might be TRBD2 (5 bases). The CDR3 length is 16 residues. Deletions cut 0 bases from V and 3 bases from J, with 13 bases between. Germline CDR1 is SGHRS and CDR2 is YFSETQ. For the CDR3, the DNA is TGCGCCAGCAGCTTGGCCAGAGGGATCGGCTACAATGAGCAGTTCTTC. It yields the protein CASSLARGIGYNEQFF.

The J gene is TRBJ1-1, the V gene TRBV20-1; unclear D gene. Trimming removed 0 bases at V and 5 bases at J, with 10 bases between. The germline gives CDR1 DFQATT, CDR2 SNEGSKA (reference sequence). There are 13 residues in the CDR3. The CDR3, as DNA: TGCAGTGCTAGAGATCGCCGGAGGACTGAAGCTTTCTTT. Protein sequence: CSARDRRRTEAFF.

The J gene is TRBJ1-4, the V gene TRBV6-5, with 10 nucleotides matching TRBD1. CDR1 MNHEY and CDR2 SVGAGI come from the germline V gene. J gave up 6 bases and V 0 bases, and 1 base lay outside the gene matches. The CDR3 has 15 amino acids. The chain's CDR3 is CASSYSGTGDEKLFF. In DNA form, the CDR3 reads TGTGCCAGCAGTTACTCCGGGACAGGGGATGAAAAACTGTTTTTT.

The chain employs TRBV27 and TRBJ2-2, with 10 bases lining up with TRBD1. CDR1 and CDR2 (germline): MNHEY, SMNVEV (reference sequence). With V trimmed by 8 bases and J by 4 bases, 1 base remained unmatched. CDR3 size: 13 residues. The CDR3 DNA reads TGTGCCAGCGGGACAGGGGCCACCGGGGAGCTGTTTTTT. The encoded protein is CASGTGATGELFF.

The chain links TRBV20-1 to TRBJ1-2; D is unclear. Per germline, CDR1 DFQATT and CDR2 SNEGSKA (reference sequence). CDR3 size: 16 residues. V was shortened by 0 bases and J by 0 bases, with 14 bases between the two germline ends. CDR3 DNA: TGCAGTGCTAGAGATGGCCGGGAATGGACTAACTATGGCTACACCTTC. The encoded protein is CSARDGREWTNYGYTF.

This clonotype was seen more than once but under ten times. The rearrangement links TRBV4-1 to TRBJ1-3, with D possibly TRBD1 on 5 matching bases. The CDR3 has 16 amino acids. Trimming shortened V by 1 base and J by 0 bases, and 10 bases separated the two germline ends. The germline V gene has CDR1 MGHRA and CDR2 YSYEKL. The CDR3 protein is CASSQGYRSSGNTIYF. The CDR3, as DNA: TGCGCCAGCAGCCAAGGATACAGGTCCTCTGGAAACACCATATATTTT.

The rearrangement links TRBV6-2 or TRBV6-3 to TRBJ1-2; maybe TRBD1 (6 bases). This CDR3 region has 13 residues. V was pared by 0 bases and J by 8 bases, with 10 bases between. CDR1 is MNHEY, CDR2 SVGEGT, per germline. CDR3 DNA: TGTGCCAGCAGTTACTCAGGAGACAGGGGCTACACCTTC. Protein sequence: CASSYSGDRGYTF.

Here the CDR3 reads CASSPGGVANEKLFF. CDR3 in DNA: TGTGCCAGCAGCCCGGGCGGGGTTGCTAATGAAAAACTGTTTTTT. The chain uses TRBV7-9 and TRBJ1-4; D unresolved. Germline V gene lookup returns CDR1 SEHNR and CDR2 FQNEAQ (reference sequence). The CDR3 totals 15 residues. Between the trimmed V and J ends, which lost 5 bases and 3 bases, there was a span of 13 bases.

This clonotype was seen a few times. The chain joins TRBV10-3 to TRBJ1-1, with 8 bases matching TRBD1. There are 15 residues in the CDR3. J was trimmed by 1 base and V by 7 bases; bases with no gene match: 8. Germline CDR1 reads ENHRY; CDR2 reads SYGVKD. CDR3 in amino acids: CAITKTGEGNTEAFF. CDR3 DNA: TGTGCCATCACTAAGACAGGGGAAGGGAACACTGAAGCTTTCTTT.

The chain carries TRBV4-1 and TRBJ1-6; D is uncertain. V was clipped by 1 base and J by 7 bases, with 17 bases between them. Germline CDR1 reads MGHRA; CDR2 reads YSYEKL. The CDR3 is made up of 17 amino acids. CDR3 residues: CASSQVHPRKPNSPLHF. For the CDR3, the DNA is TGCGCCAGCAGCCAAGTTCACCCCCGAAAGCCCAATTCACCCCTCCACTTT.

A few counts support this clonotype. This sequence joins TRBV12-3 or TRBV12-4 and TRBJ1-2; TRBD1 matches at 7 bases. V lost 6 bases, J lost 4 bases, and 5 bases stayed unmatched. The CDR3 runs to 13 residues. The CDR3 here is CASRTGQLYGYTF. Here the CDR3 DNA reads TGTGCCAGCAGAACGGGACAGCTCTATGGCTACACCTTC.

This clonotype was counted only a few times. This chain connects TRBV12-3 or TRBV12-4 to TRBJ1-1; D might be TRBD1 (5 bases). This CDR3 spans 13 amino acids. V was trimmed by 3 bases and J by 11 bases, leaving 16 bases between them. The CDR3 loop reads CASSFLGGEGAFF. The CDR3 DNA reads as TGTGCCAGCAGTTTCCTTGGGGGGGAGGGGGCTTTCTTT.

This chain joins TRBV25-1 and TRBJ1-1; D call uncertain. Germline lookup yields CDR1 MGHDK and CDR2 SYGVNS. The V end lost 1 base, the J end lost 0 bases, and 3 bases lay between the germline ends. The CDR3 has 13 residues. CDR3 region: CASSESLNTEAFF. CDR3 coding DNA: TGTGCCAGCAGTGAATCTCTGAACACTGAAGCTTTCTTT.

This clonotype was counted a few times. The chain couples TRBV7-2 to TRBJ1-2; weak D call: TRBD1 (5 bases). In germline, CDR1 is SGHTA, CDR2 FQGNSA. The germline V and J ends were trimmed by 7 bases and 4 bases, with 19 bases remaining between them. The CDR3 spans 15 residues. CDR3: CASTQGPPSLYGYTF. The CDR3 bases are TGTGCCAGCACCCAGGGACCGCCAAGCCTCTATGGCTACACCTTC.

The chain employs TRBV6-2 or TRBV6-3 and TRBJ2-3; either TRBD1 or TRBD2 may supply D (5 bases each). The CDR3 extends over 12 amino acids. Germline CDR1 is MNHEY and CDR2 is SVGEGT. Trimming stripped 8 bases from V and 7 bases from J, with 13 bases between. The CDR3 protein is CASSGATYTQYF. The CDR3 DNA reads as TGTGCCAGCTCCGGGGCGACCTATACGCAGTATTTT.

The chain employs TRBV28 and TRBJ1-5; 7 bases align to TRBD1. The CDR3 length is 15 residues. Trimming at V came to 5 bases and at J to 5 bases, leaving 9 bases not matched to a gene. CDR1 is MDHEN, CDR2 SYDVKM, per germline. The CDR3 nucleotides read TGTGCCAGCAGTGGACTTGGGACAGAACATCAGCCCCAGCATTTT. It yields the protein CASSGLGTEHQPQHF.

The chain combines TRBV4-3 with TRBJ1-5; D not certain. V lost 2 bases and J lost 5, with 19 bases in between. The CDR3 contains 17 residues. Germline values: CDR1 LGHNA, CDR2 YSLEER. Here the CDR3 DNA reads TGCGCCAGCAGCCAAACCACGGGCCCAAAAGCGGATCAGCCCCAGCATTTT. This gives the protein CASSQTTGPKADQPQHF.

The gene calls are TRBV7-6 and TRBJ2-1; 9 bases are a match to TRBD2. The CDR3 consists of 15 residues. Germline CDR1 SGHVS, CDR2 FNYEAQ. With V trimmed by 5 bases and J by 4 bases, 6 bases remained unmatched. CDR3 loop: CASSIGLAHYNEQFF. The DNA of the CDR3 is TGTGCCAGCAGCATCGGACTAGCGCATTACAATGAGCAGTTCTTC.

V usage is TRBV7-6 and J usage is TRBJ1-1; unclear D gene. CDR1 SGHVS and CDR2 FNYEAQ come from the germline V gene. The CDR3 is 15 amino acids. V lost 5 bases, J lost 5 bases, and 18 bases lay in between. The CDR3 is CASSLYGRSKTEAFF. In DNA, the CDR3 is TGTGCCAGCAGCCTTTACGGACGATCTAAGACTGAAGCTTTCTTT.

This clonotype was observed many times. The genes are TRBV11-2 and TRBJ1-5; D gene uncertain. The CDR3 is made up of 13 amino acids. Germline V gives CDR1 SGHAT, CDR2 FQNNGV. V was shortened by 6 bases and J by 3 bases, with 9 bases between the two germline ends. CDR3 region: CASSTGVNQPQHF. CDR3 in DNA: TGTGCCAGCAGTACCGGGGTCAATCAGCCCCAGCATTTT.

The chain has TRBV10-3 and TRBJ1-1, with 8 bases identical to TRBD1. The V gene end was trimmed by 5 bases and the J gene end by 4 bases; junction bases not matched to a gene: 9. This CDR3 comprises 15 residues. From germline, CDR1 is ENHRY and CDR2 SYGVKD. CDR3 protein: CAISTPTGVGTEAFF. In DNA, the CDR3 is TGTGCCATCAGTACCCCGACAGGGGTGGGCACTGAAGCTTTCTTT.

The chain carries TRBV28 and TRBJ1-5; 8 bases are shared with TRBD1. The trim removed 8 bases at V and 6 bases at J, leaving 6 bases unmatched. The germline V gene has CDR1 MDHEN and CDR2 SYDVKM. There are 13 residues in the CDR3. CDR3 in amino acids: CASRTGNTQPQHF. The CDR3 bases are TGTGCCAGCCGGACAGGGAACACTCAGCCCCAGCATTTT.

The gene calls are TRBV3-1 and TRBJ1-5; D is ambiguous. V was trimmed by 2 bases and J by 2 bases, leaving 7 bases between them. Germline CDR1 reads LGHDT; CDR2 reads YNNKEL (reference sequence). The CDR3 sequence is 14 residues long. In DNA, the CDR3 is TGTGCCAGCAGCCAAAGTATGGGCAATCAGCCCCAGCATTTT. It yields the protein CASSQSMGNQPQHF.

This clonotype has a handful of counts. V and J are TRBV14 and TRBJ1-5; D remains ambiguous. With 0 bases removed from V and 5 bases from J, the gap between germline ends came to 5 bases. This CDR3 spans 13 amino acids. CDR1 and CDR2 (germline): SGHDN, FVKESK. CDR3 sequence reads: CASSQDIHQPQHF. The CDR3 DNA reads TGTGCCAGCAGCCAAGATATTCATCAGCCCCAGCATTTT.

This clonotype has more than one count but fewer than ten. V and J are TRBV6-2 or TRBV6-3 and TRBJ1-5; perhaps TRBD1 as D (5 bases). CDR1 MNHEY and CDR2 SVGEGT come from the germline V gene. Trimming removed 8 bases from V and 0 bases from J, with 17 bases in between. The CDR3 spans 16 residues. CDR3 residues: CASEAGSGYSNQPQHF. DNA for the CDR3: TGTGCCAGCGAAGCAGGGAGTGGCTATAGCAATCAGCCCCAGCATTTT.